The entry that follows covers one T cell receptor (beta chain) sequence. The antigen is not known. The data belong to a study of cytomegalovirus exposure and HLA in healthy donors. Study-wide results and caveats: Among the CMV-associated chains, a few were confirmed in vitro as specific for CMV antigens. First-cohort TCR clusters were later found to tend to co-occur in the 120 or so validation repertoires. Most TCR sequences were rare, but some public TCRs occurred in many donors. With high specificity and sensitivity, the classifier reportedly diagnosed cytomegalovirus status.

CDR3 length equals 11 residues. V was cut by 5 bases and J by 8 bases, with 9 bases left in between. Germline V CDR1 and CDR2: KGHSH, LQKENI. Data came from immunoSEQ multiplex PCR; TCRdb stores just in-frame clones and leaves some out. Of a few hundred thousand clones detected, approximately 91% appear once; the ten largest clones hold more than 0.95%. The source material was PBMCs. The TCR was taken from a young man in good health and CMV-seronegative. The chain joins TRBV18 to TRBJ1-1; D is unclear. CDR3 in DNA: TGTGCCAGCTCAACCCCAGGAGAAGCTTTCTTT. Protein sequence: CASSTPGEAFF.